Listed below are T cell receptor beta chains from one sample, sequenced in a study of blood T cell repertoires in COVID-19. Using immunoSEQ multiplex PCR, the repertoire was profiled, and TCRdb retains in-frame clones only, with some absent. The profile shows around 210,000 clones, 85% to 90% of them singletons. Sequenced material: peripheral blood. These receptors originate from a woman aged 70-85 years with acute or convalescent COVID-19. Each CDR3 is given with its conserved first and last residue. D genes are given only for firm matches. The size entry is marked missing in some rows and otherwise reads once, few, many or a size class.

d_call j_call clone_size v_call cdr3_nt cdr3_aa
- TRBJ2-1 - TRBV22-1 TGTCCTGGGAGCGCGTCGGGACTTAATACCTACAATGAGCAGTTCTTC CPGSASGLNTYNEQFF
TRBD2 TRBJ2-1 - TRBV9 TGTGCCAGCAGCGCCCAAGCGGGAGTGAAGGATGAGCAGTTCTTC CASSAQAGVKDEQFF
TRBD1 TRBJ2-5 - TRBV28 TGTGCCAGCCCGCCGTCCGCCCGGACAGGGACACAAGAGACCCAGTACTTC CASPPSARTGTQETQYF
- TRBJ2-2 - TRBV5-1 TGCGCCAGCCGAACTTTATCACAGGGAAGTACGGGGGAGCTGTTTTTT CASRTLSQGSTGELFF
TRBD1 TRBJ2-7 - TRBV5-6 TGTGCCAGCAGCCCCCTGGGGACAGGGGGTTACGAGCAGTACTTC CASSPLGTGGYEQYF
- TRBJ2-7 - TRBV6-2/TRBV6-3 TGTGCCAGCAGTTACTCTTCCAGGGTATACGAGCAGTACTTC CASSYSSRVYEQYF
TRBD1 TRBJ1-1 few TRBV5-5 TGTGCCAGCAGCTTGGTCTTCGGACAGGGGTCCGAAGCTTTCTTT CASSLVFGQGSEAFF
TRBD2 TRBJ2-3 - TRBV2 TGTGCCAGCAGTCTAGCGGGGGGGAGCACAGATACGCAGTATTTT CASSLAGGSTDTQYF
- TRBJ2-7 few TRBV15 TGTGCCACCAGCAGAACCGACAGGCCCTACGAGCAGTACTTC CATSRTDRPYEQYF
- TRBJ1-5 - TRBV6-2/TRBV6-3 TGTGCCAGCAGTTACTCTGGGCAGGGGAGCAATCAGCCCCAGCATTTT CASSYSGQGSNQPQHF
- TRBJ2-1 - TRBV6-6 TGTGCCAGCAGTTACGGGCTAGCCAACAATGAGCAGTTCTTC CASSYGLANNEQFF
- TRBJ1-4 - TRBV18 TGTGCCAGCTCCTCAACGACAACAACTAATGAAAAACTGTTTTTT CASSSTTTTNEKLFF
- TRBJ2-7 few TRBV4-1 TGCGCCAGCAGCCAAGAACCAGGGCCCTACGAGCAGTACTTC CASSQEPGPYEQYF
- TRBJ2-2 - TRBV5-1 TGCGCCAGCAGCTTGGACGGGATTAACACCGGGGAGCTGTTTTTT CASSLDGINTGELFF
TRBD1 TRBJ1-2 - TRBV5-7 TGTGCCAGCAGCTCCCCGCTGGGACAGGGGGCCAAAGGCTACACCTTC CASSSPLGQGAKGYTF
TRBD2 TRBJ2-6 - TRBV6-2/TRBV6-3 TGTGCCAGCAGTAGAATAGCGGGAGTTATATCGGCGGGGGCCAACGTCCTGACTTTC CASSRIAGVISAGANVLTF
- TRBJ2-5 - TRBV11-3 TGTGCCAGCAGCCCCTACGGGGGGCAGACCCAGTACTTC CASSPYGGQTQYF
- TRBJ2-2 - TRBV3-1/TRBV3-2 TGTGCCAGCAGCCAACTCGGTGGCTCGGCGGGAAATGCTAGGGAGCTGTTTTTT CASSQLGGSAGNARELFF
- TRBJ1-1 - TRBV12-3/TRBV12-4 TGTGCCAGCAGTGCAGGCCCGAACACTGAAGCTTTCTTT CASSAGPNTEAFF
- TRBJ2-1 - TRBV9 TGTGCCAGCAGCGTAGGGAGTCACTACAATGAGCAGTTCTTC CASSVGSHYNEQFF
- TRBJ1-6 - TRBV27 TGTGCCAGCAGTTCCTGGGCAAATTCACCCCTCCACTTT CASSSWANSPLHF
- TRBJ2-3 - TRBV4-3 TGCGCCAGCAGCCAAGAACGGCGGCCCACAGATACGCAGTATTTT CASSQERRPTDTQYF
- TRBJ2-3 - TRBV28 TGTGCCAGCAGCCACAGGGCTGATACGCAGTATTTT CASSHRADTQYF
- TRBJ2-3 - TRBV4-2 TGTGCCAGCAGCCAGTCTGGCACAGATACGCAGTATTTT CASSQSGTDTQYF
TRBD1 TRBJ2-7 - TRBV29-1 TGCAGCGTTGAACAGGGGGCTGACGAGCAGTACTTC CSVEQGADEQYF
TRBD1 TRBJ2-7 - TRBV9 TGTGCCAGCAGCGGACAGGGGGCGGGCGAGCAGTACTTC CASSGQGAGEQYF
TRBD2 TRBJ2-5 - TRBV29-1 TGCAGCCCTTTTCTTAGCGGGAGTTGGTGTGACGAGACCCAGTACTTC CSPFLSGSWCDETQYF
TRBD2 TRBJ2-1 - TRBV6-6 TGTGCCAGCAGTCGAATGACTAGCGGGAGAGGGTCCTACAATGAGCAGTTCTTC CASSRMTSGRGSYNEQFF
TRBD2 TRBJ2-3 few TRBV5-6 TGTGCCAGCAGCTTGGCGGGGGGGGATACGCAGTATTTT CASSLAGGDTQYF
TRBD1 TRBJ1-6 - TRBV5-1 TGCGCCAGCAGCTATGGACAGGGGAGTTCACCCCTCCACTTT CASSYGQGSSPLHF
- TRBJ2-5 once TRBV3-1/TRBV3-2 TGTGCCAGCAGCCAATGGGCCCAAGAGACCCAGTACTTC CASSQWAQETQYF
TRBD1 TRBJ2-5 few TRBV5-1 TGCGCCAGCACCCCTGGGACAGCGATGTTTGAGACCCAGTACTTC CASTPGTAMFETQYF